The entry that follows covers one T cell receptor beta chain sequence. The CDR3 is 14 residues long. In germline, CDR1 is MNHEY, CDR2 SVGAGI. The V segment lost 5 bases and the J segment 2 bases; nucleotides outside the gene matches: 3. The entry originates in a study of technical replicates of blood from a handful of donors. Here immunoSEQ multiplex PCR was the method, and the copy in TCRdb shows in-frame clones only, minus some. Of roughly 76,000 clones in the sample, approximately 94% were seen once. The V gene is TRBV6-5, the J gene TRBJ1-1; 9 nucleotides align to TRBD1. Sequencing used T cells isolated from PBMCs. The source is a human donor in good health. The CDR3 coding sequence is TGTGCCAGCAGTACGACAGGGGGAAACACTGAAGCTTTCTTT. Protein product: CASSTTGGNTEAFF.